A selection of T cell receptor beta chains follows, all from one sample in a study of T cell responses to AZD1222 COVID-19 vaccine. The table came from immunoSEQ multiplex PCR; TCRdb's copy has only in-frame clones and leaves some out. The sample has some 200,000 clones, about 94% seen once. Sequenced here: peripheral blood, sampled 28 days after the second AZD1222 dose. Source of these receptors: an adult who received the AZD1222 COVID-19 vaccine. The CDR3 runs from the conserved cysteine through the conserved F or W. A D gene is named only where the DNA matches it firmly. Size is stated for part of the rows, as once, few or many counts, or as a class when the clone is expanded.

clone_size	v_call	cdr3_length	j_call	d_call	cdr3_aa	cdr3_nt
-	TRBV6-5	14	TRBJ1-5	TRBD1	CASAIQQGYQPQHF	TGTGCCAGCGCCATTCAACAGGGGTATCAGCCCCAGCATTTT
-	TRBV29-1	13	TRBJ1-1	TRBD1	CSVEGTALTEAFF	TGCAGCGTCGAGGGGACAGCCCTCACTGAAGCTTTCTTT
-	TRBV4-2	19	TRBJ1-5	-	CASSQGRWNPASSNQPQHF	TGTGCCAGCAGCCAAGGGAGGTGGAACCCGGCCTCGAGCAATCAGCCCCAGCATTTT
-	TRBV12-5	14	TRBJ1-1	TRBD1	CASGLGQGGTEAFF	TGTGCTAGTGGTTTGGGACAGGGGGGAACTGAAGCTTTCTTT
-	TRBV24-1	15	TRBJ1-1	-	CATSDSGGVNTEAFF	TGTGCCACCAGTGATAGCGGGGGAGTGAACACTGAAGCTTTCTTT
-	TRBV9	17	TRBJ2-7	TRBD2	CASSVMGGQGLHGEQYF	TGTGCCAGCAGCGTAATGGGAGGGCAGGGTCTCCACGGGGAGCAGTACTTC
-	TRBV5-6	16	TRBJ1-5	-	CASSLLRRQDNQPQHF	TGTGCCAGCAGCTTGTTGCGGCGGCAGGATAATCAGCCCCAGCATTTT
-	TRBV10-3	15	TRBJ2-3	-	CAISVTEKGTDTQYF	TGTGCCATCAGTGTGACCGAGAAAGGCACAGATACGCAGTATTTT
-	TRBV7-9	13	TRBJ2-5	TRBD2	CASSGAGGAFQYF	TGTGCCAGCAGCGGGGCGGGGGGCGCGTTCCAGTACTTC
-	TRBV6-1	12	TRBJ1-2	-	CASSEGDWGYTF	TGTGCCAGCAGTGAGGGGGACTGGGGCTACACCTTC
-	TRBV28	15	TRBJ2-5	TRBD2	CASCRTSGGQETQYF	TGTGCCAGTTGTCGGACTAGCGGGGGCCAAGAGACCCAGTACTTC
-	TRBV7-2	15	TRBJ2-2	TRBD2	CASSATGGNTGELFF	TGTGCCAGCAGCGCCACGGGGGGAAACACCGGGGAGCTGTTTTTT
-	TRBV2	20	TRBJ2-7	-	CARVSGSIPLPLGAQYEQYF	TGTGCCAGGGTATCAGGGTCAATCCCCCTCCCCCTCGGGGCCCAATACGAGCAGTACTTC
-	TRBV3-1/TRBV3-2	14	TRBJ2-5	TRBD2	CASSHSGEGLAQYF	TGTGCCAGCAGCCATAGCGGGGAAGGATTGGCCCAGTACTTC
-	TRBV4-1	15	TRBJ2-5	-	CASSQTGHYQETQYF	TGCGCCAGCAGCCAAACGGGGCATTATCAAGAGACCCAGTACTTC
-	TRBV6-4	15	TRBJ2-3	-	CASSDRSSGKDTQYF	TGTGCCAGCAGTGACCGGAGTAGCGGAAAAGATACGCAGTATTTT
-	TRBV5-1	14	TRBJ1-2	-	CASSLRSQGGGYTF	TGCGCCAGCAGCTTGAGGTCACAGGGTGGCGGCTACACCTTC
-	TRBV10-3	15	TRBJ2-2	-	CAISTKGFRTGELFF	TGTGCCATCAGCACGAAAGGGTTTAGGACCGGGGAGCTGTTTTTT
once	TRBV12-3/TRBV12-4	11	TRBJ1-5	-	CASSLAGPQHF	TGTGCCAGCAGCCTCGCTGGGCCCCAGCATTTT
-	TRBV6-2/TRBV6-3	15	TRBJ2-7	-	CASSIPGTPPYEQYF	TGTGCCAGCAGCATACCCGGGACACCTCCCTACGAGCAGTACTTC
-	TRBV3-1/TRBV3-2	16	TRBJ1-3	-	CASSRAGDYSGNTIYF	TGTGCCAGCAGCCGAGCAGGGGACTACTCTGGAAACACCATATATTTT
-	TRBV5-6	13	TRBJ2-1	-	CASSPGVNNEQFF	TGTGCCAGCAGCCCGGGGGTTAACAATGAGCAGTTCTTC
-	TRBV5-1	15	TRBJ1-2	TRBD1	CASSSSGGRNYGYTF	TGCGCCAGCAGTTCCTCAGGGGGCCGGAACTATGGCTACACCTTC
-	TRBV9	17	TRBJ1-6	-	CASSVEPQGEYNSPLHF	TGTGCCAGCAGCGTAGAACCGCAGGGTGAATATAATTCACCCCTCCACTTT